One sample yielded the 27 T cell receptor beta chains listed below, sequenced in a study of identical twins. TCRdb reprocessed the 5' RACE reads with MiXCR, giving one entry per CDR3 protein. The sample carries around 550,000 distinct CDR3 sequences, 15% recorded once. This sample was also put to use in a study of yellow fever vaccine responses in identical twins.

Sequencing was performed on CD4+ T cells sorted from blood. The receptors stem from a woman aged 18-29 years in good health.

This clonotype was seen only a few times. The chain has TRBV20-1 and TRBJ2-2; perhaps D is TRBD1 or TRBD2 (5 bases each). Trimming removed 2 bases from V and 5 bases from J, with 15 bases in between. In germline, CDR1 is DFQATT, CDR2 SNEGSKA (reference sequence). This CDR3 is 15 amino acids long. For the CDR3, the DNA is TGCAGTGCTAGAAGGGACCCACGAGGGACCGGGGAGCTGTTTTTT. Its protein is CSARRDPRGTGELFF.

The CDR3 DNA sequence: TGTGCCAGCAGCCAAATATGGAGCTCTGGAAACACCATATATTTT. Translation: CASSQIWSSGNTIYF. The chain employs TRBV14 and TRBJ1-3; D is unresolved. Germline assignment: CDR1 SGHDN and CDR2 FVKESK. CDR3 length: 15 amino acids. V was pared by 2 bases and J by 0 bases, with 8 bases between.

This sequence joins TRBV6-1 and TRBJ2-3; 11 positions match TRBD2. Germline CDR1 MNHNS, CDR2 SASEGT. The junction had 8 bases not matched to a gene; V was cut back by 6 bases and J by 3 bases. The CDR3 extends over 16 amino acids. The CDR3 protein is CASRPPTSGRTDTQYF. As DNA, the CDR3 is TGTGCCAGCAGACCACCTACTAGCGGGAGAACAGATACGCAGTATTTT.

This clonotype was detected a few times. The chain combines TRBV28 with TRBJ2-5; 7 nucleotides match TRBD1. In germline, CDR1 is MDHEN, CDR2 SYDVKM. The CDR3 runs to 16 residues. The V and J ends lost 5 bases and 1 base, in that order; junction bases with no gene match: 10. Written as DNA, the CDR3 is TGTGCCAGCAGTAGACGGACAGGTAGTACCCAAGAGACCCAGTACTTC. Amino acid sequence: CASSRRTGSTQETQYF.

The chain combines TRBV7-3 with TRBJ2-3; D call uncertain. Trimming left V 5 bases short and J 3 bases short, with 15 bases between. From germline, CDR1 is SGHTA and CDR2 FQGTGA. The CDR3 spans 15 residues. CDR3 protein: CASSTTVLGTDTQYF. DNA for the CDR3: TGTGCCAGCAGCACAACAGTTTTGGGTACAGATACGCAGTATTTT. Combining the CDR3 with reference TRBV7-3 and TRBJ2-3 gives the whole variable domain GAGVSQTPSNKVTEKGKYVELRCDPISGHTALYWYRQSLGQGPEFLIYFQGTGAADDSGLPNDRFFAVRPEGSVSTLKIQRTERGDSAVYLCASSTTVLGTDTQYFGPGTRLTVL.

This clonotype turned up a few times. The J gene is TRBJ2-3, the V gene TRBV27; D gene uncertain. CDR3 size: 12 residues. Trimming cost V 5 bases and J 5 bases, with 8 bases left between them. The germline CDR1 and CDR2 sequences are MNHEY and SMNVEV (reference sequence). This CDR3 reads CASSPQRDTQYF. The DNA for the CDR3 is TGTGCCAGCAGTCCCCAGCGAGATACGCAGTATTTT.

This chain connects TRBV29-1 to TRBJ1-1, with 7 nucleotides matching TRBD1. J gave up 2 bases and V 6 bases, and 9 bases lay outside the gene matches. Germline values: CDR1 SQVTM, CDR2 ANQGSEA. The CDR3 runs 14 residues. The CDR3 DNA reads TGCAGCGTGGCCCCCGGGACAGTCAACACTGAAGCTTTCTTT. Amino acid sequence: CSVAPGTVNTEAFF.

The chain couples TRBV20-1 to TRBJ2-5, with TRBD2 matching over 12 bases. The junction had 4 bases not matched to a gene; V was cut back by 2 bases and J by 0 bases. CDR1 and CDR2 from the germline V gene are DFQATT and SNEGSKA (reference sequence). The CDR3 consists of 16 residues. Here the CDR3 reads CSARSGLAGNQETQYF. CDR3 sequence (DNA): TGCAGTGCTAGATCCGGACTAGCGGGGAACCAAGAGACCCAGTACTTC.

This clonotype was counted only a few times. The CDR3 protein is CATSDFSGTNEQFF. CDR3 DNA sequence: TGTGCCACCAGTGATTTTTCTGGGACCAATGAGCAGTTCTTC. This chain joins TRBV24-1 and TRBJ2-1; D possibly matches TRBD1 or TRBD2 (5 bases each). The CDR3 length is 14 residues. Trimming removed 1 base from V and 6 bases from J, with 9 bases in between. Germline values: CDR1 KGHDR, CDR2 SFDVKD.

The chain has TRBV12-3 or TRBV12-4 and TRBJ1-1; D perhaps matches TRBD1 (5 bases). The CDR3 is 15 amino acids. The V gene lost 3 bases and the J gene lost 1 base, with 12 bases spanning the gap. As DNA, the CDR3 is TGTGCCAGCAGTTTCACCTCCAGGGCGAACACTGAAGCTTTCTTT. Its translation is CASSFTSRANTEAFF.

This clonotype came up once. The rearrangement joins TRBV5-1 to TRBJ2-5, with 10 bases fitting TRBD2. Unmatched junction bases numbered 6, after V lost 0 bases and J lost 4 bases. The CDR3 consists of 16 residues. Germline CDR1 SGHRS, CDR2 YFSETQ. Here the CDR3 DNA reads TGCGCCAGCAGCTTGGGGTCTAGCGGGGGATCAGAGACCCAGTACTTC. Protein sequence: CASSLGSSGGSETQYF.

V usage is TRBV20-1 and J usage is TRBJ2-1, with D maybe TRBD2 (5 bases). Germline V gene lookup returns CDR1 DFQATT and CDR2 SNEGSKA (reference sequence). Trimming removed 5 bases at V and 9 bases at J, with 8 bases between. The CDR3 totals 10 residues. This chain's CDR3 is CSAHRGEQFF. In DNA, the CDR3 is TGCAGTGCTCATCGGGGTGAGCAGTTCTTC.

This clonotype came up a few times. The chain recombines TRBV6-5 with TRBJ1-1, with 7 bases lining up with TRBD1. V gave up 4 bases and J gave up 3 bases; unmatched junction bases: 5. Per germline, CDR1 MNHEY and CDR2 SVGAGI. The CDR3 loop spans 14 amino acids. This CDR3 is CASSSGRGYTEAFF. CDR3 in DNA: TGTGCCAGCAGTTCTGGCAGGGGGTACACTGAAGCTTTCTTT.

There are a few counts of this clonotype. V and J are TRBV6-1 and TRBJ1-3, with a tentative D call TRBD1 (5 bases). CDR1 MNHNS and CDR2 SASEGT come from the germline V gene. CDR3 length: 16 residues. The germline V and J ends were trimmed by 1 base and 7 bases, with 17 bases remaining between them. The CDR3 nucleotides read TGTGCCAGCAGTGAAGGCTTGGCAGGGCATAGGAACACCATATATTTT. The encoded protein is CASSEGLAGHRNTIYF.

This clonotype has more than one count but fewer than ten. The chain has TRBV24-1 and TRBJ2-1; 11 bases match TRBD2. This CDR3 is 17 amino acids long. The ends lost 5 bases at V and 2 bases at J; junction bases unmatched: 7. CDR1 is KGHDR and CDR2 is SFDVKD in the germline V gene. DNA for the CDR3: TGTGCCACCAGTGGTCTAGCGGGAGGCGGGGCCTACAATGAGCAGTTCTTC. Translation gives CATSGLAGGGAYNEQFF.

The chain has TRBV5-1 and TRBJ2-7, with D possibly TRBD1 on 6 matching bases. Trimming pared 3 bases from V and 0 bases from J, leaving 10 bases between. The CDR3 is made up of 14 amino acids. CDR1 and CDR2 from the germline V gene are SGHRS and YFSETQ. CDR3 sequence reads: CASSSDRSSYEQYF. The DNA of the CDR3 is TGCGCCAGCAGCTCGGACAGAAGCTCCTACGAGCAGTACTTC.

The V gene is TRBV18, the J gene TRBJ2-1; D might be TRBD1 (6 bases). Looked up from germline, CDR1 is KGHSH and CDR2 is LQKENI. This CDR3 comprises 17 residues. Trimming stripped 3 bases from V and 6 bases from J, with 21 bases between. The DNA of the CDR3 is TGTGCCAGCTCACCTGACGAGGGGACAAACGCAGCCAATGAGCAGTTCTTC. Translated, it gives CASSPDEGTNAANEQFF.

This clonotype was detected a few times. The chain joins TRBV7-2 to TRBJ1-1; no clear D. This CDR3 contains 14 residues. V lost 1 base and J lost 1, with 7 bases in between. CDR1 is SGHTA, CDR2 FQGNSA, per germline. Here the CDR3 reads CASSLDYRNTEAFF. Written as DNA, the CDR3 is TGTGCCAGCAGCTTAGATTACAGGAACACTGAAGCTTTCTTT.

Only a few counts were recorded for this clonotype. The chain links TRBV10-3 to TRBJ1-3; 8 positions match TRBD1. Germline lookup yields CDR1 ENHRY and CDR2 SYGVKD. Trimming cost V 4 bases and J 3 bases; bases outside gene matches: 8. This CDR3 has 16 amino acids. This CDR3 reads CAISVTGTGYGNTIYF. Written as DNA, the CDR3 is TGTGCCATCAGTGTGACCGGGACAGGCTATGGAAACACCATATATTTT.

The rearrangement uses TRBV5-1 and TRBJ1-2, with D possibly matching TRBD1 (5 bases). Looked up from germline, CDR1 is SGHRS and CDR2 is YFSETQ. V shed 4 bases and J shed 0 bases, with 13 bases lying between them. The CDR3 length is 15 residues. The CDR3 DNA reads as TGCGCCAGCAGCCAAGGGACTTCCGCTAACTATGGCTACACCTTC. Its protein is CASSQGTSANYGYTF.

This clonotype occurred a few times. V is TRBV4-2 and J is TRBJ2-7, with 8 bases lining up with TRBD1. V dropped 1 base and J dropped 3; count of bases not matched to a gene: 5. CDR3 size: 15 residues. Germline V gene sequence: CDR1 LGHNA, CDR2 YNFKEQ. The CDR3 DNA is TGTGCCAGCAGCCAAGCGACAGGGGACTTCTACGAGCAGTACTTC. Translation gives CASSQATGDFYEQYF.

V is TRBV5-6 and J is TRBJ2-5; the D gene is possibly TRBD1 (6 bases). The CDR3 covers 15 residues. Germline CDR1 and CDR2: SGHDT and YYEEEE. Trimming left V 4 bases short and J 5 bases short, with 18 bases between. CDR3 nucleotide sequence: TGTGCCAGCAGCCCCCCGCAGGGGAAGTACGAGACCCAGTACTTC. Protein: CASSPPQGKYETQYF.

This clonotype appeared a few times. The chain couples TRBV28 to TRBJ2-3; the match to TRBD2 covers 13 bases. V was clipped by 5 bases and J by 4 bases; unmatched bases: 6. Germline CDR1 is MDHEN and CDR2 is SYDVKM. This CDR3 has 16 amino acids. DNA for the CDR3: TGTGCCAGCAGTCTAAAACTAGCGGGGGGGCCAGATACGCAGTATTTT. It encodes CASSLKLAGGPDTQYF. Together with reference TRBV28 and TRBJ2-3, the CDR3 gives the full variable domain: DVKVTQSSRYLVKRTGEKVFLECVQDMDHENMFWYRQDPGLGLRLIYFSYDVKMKEKGDIPEGYSVSREKKERFSLILESASTNQTSMYLCASSLKLAGGPDTQYFGPGTRLTVL.

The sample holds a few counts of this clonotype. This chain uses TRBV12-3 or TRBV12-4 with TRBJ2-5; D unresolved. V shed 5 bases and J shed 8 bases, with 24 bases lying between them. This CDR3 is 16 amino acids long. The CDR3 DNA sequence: TGTGCCAGCAGTCCACCGCTCCACTGGGGTTCAAATACCCAGTACTTC. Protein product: CASSPPLHWGSNTQYF.

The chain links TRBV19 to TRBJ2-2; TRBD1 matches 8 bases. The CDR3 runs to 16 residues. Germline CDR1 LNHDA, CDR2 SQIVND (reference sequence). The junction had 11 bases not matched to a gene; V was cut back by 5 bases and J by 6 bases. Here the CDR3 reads CASSVRDRTFSGELFF. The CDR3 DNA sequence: TGTGCCAGTAGTGTCCGGGACAGGACATTTTCCGGGGAGCTGTTTTTT.

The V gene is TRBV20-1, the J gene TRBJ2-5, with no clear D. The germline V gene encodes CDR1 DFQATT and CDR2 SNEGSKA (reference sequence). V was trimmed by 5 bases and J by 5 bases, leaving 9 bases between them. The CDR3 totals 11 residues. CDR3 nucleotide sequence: TGCAGTGCTCCCCCTCTCGAGACCCAGTACTTC. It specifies CSAPPLETQYF.

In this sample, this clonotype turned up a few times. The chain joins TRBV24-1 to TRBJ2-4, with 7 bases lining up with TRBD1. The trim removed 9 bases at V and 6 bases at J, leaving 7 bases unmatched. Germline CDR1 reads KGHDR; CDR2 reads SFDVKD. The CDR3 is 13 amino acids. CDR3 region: CATAGTDPNIQYF. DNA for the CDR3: TGTGCCACCGCAGGGACAGATCCAAACATTCAGTACTTC.